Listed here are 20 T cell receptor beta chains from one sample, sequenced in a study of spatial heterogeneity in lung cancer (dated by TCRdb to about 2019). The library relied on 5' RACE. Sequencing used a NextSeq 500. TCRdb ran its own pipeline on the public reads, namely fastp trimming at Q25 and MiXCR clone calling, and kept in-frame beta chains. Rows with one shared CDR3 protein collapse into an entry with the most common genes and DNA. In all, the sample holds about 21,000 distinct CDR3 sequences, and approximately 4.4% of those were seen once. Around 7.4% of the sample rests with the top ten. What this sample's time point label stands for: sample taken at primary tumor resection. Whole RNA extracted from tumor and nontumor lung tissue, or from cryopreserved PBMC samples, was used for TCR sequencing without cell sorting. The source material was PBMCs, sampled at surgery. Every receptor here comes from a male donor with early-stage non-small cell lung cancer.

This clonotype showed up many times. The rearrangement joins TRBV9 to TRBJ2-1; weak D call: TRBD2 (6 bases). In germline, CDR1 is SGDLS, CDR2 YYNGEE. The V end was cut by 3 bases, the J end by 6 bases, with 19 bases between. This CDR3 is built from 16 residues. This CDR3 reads CASSAPGLSIINEQFF. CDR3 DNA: TGTGCCAGCAGCGCTCCGGGACTTTCCATCATCAATGAGCAGTTCTTC. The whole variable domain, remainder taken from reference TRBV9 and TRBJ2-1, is DSGVTQTPKHLITATGQRVTLRCSPRSGDLSVYWYQQSLDQGLQFLIQYYNGEERAKGNILERFSAQQFPDLHSELNLSSLELGDSALYFCASSAPGLSIINEQFFGPGTRLTVL.

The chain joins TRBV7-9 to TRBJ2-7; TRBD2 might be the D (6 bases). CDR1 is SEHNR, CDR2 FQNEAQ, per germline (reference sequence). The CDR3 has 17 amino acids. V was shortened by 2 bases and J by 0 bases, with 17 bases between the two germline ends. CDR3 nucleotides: TGTGCCAGCAGCTTATCATTAGCAGGGAGGAGCTCCTACGAGCAGTACTTC. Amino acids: CASSLSLAGRSSYEQYF.

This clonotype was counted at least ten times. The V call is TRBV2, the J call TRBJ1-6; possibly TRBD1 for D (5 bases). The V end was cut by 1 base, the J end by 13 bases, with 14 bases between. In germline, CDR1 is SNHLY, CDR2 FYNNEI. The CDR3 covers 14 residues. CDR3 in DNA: TGTGCCAGCAGTGAAGGCGGGGGTCATCTCCCCCTCCACTTT. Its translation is CASSEGGGHLPLHF.

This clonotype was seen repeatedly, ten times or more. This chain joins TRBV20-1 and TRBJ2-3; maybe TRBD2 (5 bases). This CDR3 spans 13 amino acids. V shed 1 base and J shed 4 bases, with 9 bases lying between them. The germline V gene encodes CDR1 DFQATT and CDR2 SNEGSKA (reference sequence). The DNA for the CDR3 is TGCAGTGCTAGAGTTGGAGGTGCAGATACGCAGTATTTT. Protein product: CSARVGGADTQYF.

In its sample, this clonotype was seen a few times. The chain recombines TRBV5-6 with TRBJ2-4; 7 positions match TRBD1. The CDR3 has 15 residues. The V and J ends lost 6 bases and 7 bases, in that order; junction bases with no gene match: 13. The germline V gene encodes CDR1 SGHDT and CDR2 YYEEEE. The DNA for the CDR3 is TGTGCCAGCATCTCCTCAGGGGGTGTGGGGAACATTCAGTACTTC. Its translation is CASISSGGVGNIQYF.

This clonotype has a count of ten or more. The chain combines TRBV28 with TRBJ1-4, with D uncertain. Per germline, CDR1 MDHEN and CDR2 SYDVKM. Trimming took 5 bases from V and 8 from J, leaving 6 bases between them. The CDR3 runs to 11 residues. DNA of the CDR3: TGTGCCAGCAGTATCTCAGAAAAACTGTTTTTT. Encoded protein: CASSISEKLFF.

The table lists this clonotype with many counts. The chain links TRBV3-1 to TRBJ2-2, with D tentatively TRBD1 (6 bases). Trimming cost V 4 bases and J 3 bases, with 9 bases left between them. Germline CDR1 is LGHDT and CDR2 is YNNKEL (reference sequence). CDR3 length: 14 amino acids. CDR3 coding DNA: TGTGCCAGCAGCCTGGACAGTTACACCGGGGAGCTGTTTTTT. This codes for CASSLDSYTGELFF.

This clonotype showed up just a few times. For the CDR3, the DNA is TGCAGTGCTAGAACGACAGCGGGTGAAGCTTTCTTT. Its translation is CSARTTAGEAFF. J is TRBJ1-1 and V is TRBV20-1; D perhaps matches TRBD1 (5 bases). Germline V gene sequence: CDR1 DFQATT, CDR2 SNEGSKA (reference sequence). The CDR3 has 12 residues. V was pared by 2 bases and J by 7 bases, with 11 bases between.

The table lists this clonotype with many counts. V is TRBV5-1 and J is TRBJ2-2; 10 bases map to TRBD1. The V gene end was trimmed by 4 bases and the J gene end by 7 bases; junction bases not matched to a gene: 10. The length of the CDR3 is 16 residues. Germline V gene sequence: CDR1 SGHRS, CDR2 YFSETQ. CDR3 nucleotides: TGCGCCAGCAGCCTCATGACAGGGGGCAGTGGCGGGGAGCTGTTTTTT. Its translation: CASSLMTGGSGGELFF.

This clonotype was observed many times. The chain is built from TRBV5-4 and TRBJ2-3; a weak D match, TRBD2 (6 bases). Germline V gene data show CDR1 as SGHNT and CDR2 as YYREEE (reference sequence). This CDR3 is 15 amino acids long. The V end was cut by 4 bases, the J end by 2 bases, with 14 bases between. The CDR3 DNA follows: TGTGCCAGCAGCCCCTGGGGACTGAACACAGATACGCAGTATTTT. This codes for CASSPWGLNTDTQYF.

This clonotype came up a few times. DNA of the CDR3: TGCGCCAGCAGCTTGGTTTGGGGACCCGATACGCAGTATTTT. It codes for CASSLVWGPDTQYF. The chain has TRBV5-1 and TRBJ2-3; D could derive from TRBD1 or TRBD2 (5 bases each). The CDR3 contains 14 residues. CDR1 is SGHRS and CDR2 is YFSETQ in the germline V gene. Trimming left V 0 bases short and J 6 bases short, with 11 bases between.

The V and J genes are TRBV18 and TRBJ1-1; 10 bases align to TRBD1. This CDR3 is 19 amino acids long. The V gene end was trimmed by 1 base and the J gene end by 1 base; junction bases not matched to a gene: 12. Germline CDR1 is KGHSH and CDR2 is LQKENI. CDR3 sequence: CASSPRGTGAGFSNTEAFF. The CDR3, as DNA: TGTGCCAGCTCACCACGAGGGACAGGGGCCGGGTTTTCGAACACTGAAGCTTTCTTT.

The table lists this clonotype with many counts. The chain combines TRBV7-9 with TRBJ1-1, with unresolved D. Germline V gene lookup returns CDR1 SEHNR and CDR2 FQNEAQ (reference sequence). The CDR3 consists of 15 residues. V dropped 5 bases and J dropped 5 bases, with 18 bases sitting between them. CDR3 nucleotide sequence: TGTGCCAGCAGCCGAAACACGGGGAGTTCGACTGAAGCTTTCTTT. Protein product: CASSRNTGSSTEAFF.

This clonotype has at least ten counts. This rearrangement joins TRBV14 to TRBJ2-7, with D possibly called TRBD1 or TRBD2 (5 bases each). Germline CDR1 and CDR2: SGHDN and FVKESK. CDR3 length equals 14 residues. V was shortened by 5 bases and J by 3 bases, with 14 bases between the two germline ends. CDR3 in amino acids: CASSGDGPYYEQYF. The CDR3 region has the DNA TGTGCCAGCAGCGGGGACGGGCCCTACTACGAGCAGTACTTC.

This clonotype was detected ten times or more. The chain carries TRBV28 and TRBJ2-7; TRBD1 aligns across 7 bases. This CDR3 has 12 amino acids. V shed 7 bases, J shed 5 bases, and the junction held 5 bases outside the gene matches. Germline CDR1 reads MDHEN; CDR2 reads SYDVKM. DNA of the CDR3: TGTGCCAGCACCAGGGACAGACACGAGCAGTACTTC. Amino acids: CASTRDRHEQYF.

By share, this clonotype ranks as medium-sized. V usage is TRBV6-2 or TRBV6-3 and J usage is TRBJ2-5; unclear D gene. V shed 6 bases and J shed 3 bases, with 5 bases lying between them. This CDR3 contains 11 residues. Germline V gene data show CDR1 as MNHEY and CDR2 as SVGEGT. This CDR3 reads CASSPEETQYF. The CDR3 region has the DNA TGTGCCAGCAGCCCAGAAGAGACCCAGTACTTC.

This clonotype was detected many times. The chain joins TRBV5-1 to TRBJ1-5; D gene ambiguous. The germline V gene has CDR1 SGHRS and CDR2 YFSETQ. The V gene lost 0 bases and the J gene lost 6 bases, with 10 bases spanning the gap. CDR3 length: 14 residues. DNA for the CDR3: TGCGCCAGCAGCTTGGGAGGGATGGGTCAGCCCCAGCATTTT. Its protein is CASSLGGMGQPQHF.

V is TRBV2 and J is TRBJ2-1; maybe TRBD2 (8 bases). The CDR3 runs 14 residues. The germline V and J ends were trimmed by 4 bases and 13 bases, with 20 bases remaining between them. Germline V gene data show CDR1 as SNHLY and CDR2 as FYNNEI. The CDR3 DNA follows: TGTGCCAGCAGTGTTTCGGGAGGGGGCAGTGATCAGTTCTTC. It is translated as CASSVSGGGSDQFF.

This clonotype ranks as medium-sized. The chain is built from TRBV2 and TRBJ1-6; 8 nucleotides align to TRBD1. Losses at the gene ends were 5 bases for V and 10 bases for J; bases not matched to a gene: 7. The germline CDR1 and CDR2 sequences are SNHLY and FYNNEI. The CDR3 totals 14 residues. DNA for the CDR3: TGTGCCAGCAGTTCCTGGACAGGGAACTCACCCCTCCACTTT. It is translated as CASSSWTGNSPLHF.

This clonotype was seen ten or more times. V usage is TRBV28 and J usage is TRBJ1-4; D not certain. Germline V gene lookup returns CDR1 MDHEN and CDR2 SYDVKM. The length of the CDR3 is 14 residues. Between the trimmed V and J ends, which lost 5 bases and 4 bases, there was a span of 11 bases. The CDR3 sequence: CASSKTESNEKLFF. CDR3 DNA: TGTGCCAGCAGTAAGACGGAGAGTAATGAAAAACTGTTTTTT. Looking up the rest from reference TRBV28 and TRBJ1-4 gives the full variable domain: DVKVTQSSRYLVKRTGEKVFLECVQDMDHENMFWYRQDPGLGLRLIYFSYDVKMKEKGDIPEGYSVSREKKERFSLILESASTNQTSMYLCASSKTESNEKLFFGSGTQLSVL.